What follows is one T cell receptor beta chain and its context. Per-base qualities were not stored, and no clone one base away is much larger. From cysteine to phenylalanine, the CDR3 is 16 amino acids long. Solely the CDR3 DNA is kept, with 48 bases framed from the first base. V lost 0 bases and J lost 5 bases, and the count of bases not matched to a germline gene is 5. From the germline V gene, CDR1 is MGHRA and CDR2 is YSYEKL. The data derive from a study of blood T cell repertoires in acute mononucleosis (dated by TCRdb to the early 2020s). Context from the whole study: Acute-phase samples, representing the primary response, were taken within 2 weeks of symptom onset. In acute infection, YVL-BR-specific cells made up a mean of around 2.1% of blood CD8 T cells and GLC-BM-specific cells made up a mean of approximately 1%. A mean blood EBV load of around 3.8 log10 genome copies per million B cells was observed during acute infection, and a mean blood EBV load of 2.6 was observed at convalescence. Broader findings and caveats from the paper: Low acute-to-convalescent clonotype overlap might partly reflect sampling error, because only a fraction of each donor's blood was analyzed. Both chains appeared to be involved in GLC-BM selection, with public TCRbeta motifs on BV14-BJ2 and BV20-BJ1 being observed alongside a TCRalpha motif on AV5-AJ31. With just three donors in the cohort, the group averages were based on very few individuals. Persistence into convalescence was observed for only roughly 9.2% of unique acute clonotypes, yet most of the response was made up by these persisting clonotypes, and the remaining acute clonotypes were seemingly replaced by new diverse de novo clonotypes.

For TCR profiling, total RNA from no fewer than 9,000 sorted tetramer+ CD8 T cells was reverse transcribed into cDNA. CDR3 regions were PCR-amplified with primers annealing to V and J regions, and unique molecular identifiers were added to track templates. TCRalpha and TCRbeta chains were profiled using the immunoSEQ platform, including its sequencing and error-correction standards. As for how the authors treated the data: Clonal copy numbers were corrected for sequencing and PCR errors, and IMGT conventions were followed to define CDR3s. Analysis was limited to productive rearrangements and used immunoSEQ Analyzer versions 2.0 and 3.0, and gene-pairing frequencies were further processed in Microsoft Excel. V-J pairings were visualized as Circos plots, and CDR3 motifs were found with MEME plus a custom motifSearch program. The OLGA algorithm was used to calculate the probability of generation of TCR sequences. Clonotypes found at both visits were termed persistent, clonotypes found only in the acute phase were termed nonpersistent, and clonotypes found only at convalescence were termed de novo. An amino acid clonotype used by more than one donor was defined as a public TCR. TCRdb took this table from immuneACCESS and kept in-frame rearrangements with V and J called. Such tables lack part of the clones; where checked against another copy, unresolved V genes explain under half of the gap, and the rest is unexplained. The V and J calls and the clone size are those of that table, but D and trimming were determined from the DNA. Within this sample are about 2,300 clones, with around 63% of them counted one time only. The ten largest clones take up approximately 49% of the sample.

The time point label of this sample denotes: acute infectious mononucleosis, at clinical presentation within 2 weeks of symptom onset (visit 1). CD8 T cell responses to two immunodominant EBV epitopes, BRLF1 109 (YVL-BR) and BMLF1 280 (GLC-BM), were tracked in the study over primary infection. A positive serum heterophile antibody test together with EBV viral capsid antigen-specific IgM pointed to primary EBV infection. Magnetic positive selection (MACS) was first used to enrich total CD8 T cells from PBMCs. Live CD3+ CD8+ tetramer+ cells were sorted on a FACSAria III to over 85% purity. A PE-conjugated tetramer loaded with the BMLF1 280-288 peptide was used for cell sorting. After tetramer sorting, TCR repertoires of EBV epitope-specific CD8 T cells were deep-sequenced directly ex vivo at acute infection and at convalescence. The donors were three individuals between 18 and 29 years old who had clinical acute infectious mononucleosis along with laboratory evidence of primary EBV infection. Heparinized peripheral blood was collected when donors presented clinically with mononucleosis symptoms and again about 6 months afterward. Ficoll-Paque density gradient centrifugation was used to isolate PBMCs.

Here the sequenced sample was EBV GLC epitope tetramer+ CD8+ T cells sorted from PBMCs, taken during acute infectious mononucleosis. The cell subset or site label corresponds to: CD8 T cells binding tetramer with EBV BMLF1 280-288 peptide (GLC-BM). The chain uses TRBV4-1 and TRBJ1-5, with TRBD1 identical over 9 junction bases. This sequence originates from a woman between 18 and 30 years old with infectious mononucleosis caused by EBV. The CDR3: CASSQDPRDRDQPQHF. The DNA is TGCGCCAGCAGCCAAGATCCCCGGGACAGGGATCAGCCCCAGCATTTT.